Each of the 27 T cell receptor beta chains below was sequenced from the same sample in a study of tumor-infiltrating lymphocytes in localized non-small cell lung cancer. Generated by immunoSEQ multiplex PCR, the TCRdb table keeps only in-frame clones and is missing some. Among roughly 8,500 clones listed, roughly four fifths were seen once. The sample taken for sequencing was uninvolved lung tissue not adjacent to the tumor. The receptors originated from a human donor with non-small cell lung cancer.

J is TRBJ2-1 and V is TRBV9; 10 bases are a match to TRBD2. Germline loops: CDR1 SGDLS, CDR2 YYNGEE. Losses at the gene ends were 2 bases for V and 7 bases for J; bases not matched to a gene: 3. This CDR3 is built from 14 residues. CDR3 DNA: TGTGCCAGCAGCGTCCGGACTAGCGGTAATGAGCAGTTCTTC. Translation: CASSVRTSGNEQFF. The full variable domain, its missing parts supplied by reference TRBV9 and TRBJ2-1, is DSGVTQTPKHLITATGQRVTLRCSPRSGDLSVYWYQQSLDQGLQFLIQYYNGEERAKGNILERFSAQQFPDLHSELNLSSLELGDSALYFCASSVRTSGNEQFFGPGTRLTVL.

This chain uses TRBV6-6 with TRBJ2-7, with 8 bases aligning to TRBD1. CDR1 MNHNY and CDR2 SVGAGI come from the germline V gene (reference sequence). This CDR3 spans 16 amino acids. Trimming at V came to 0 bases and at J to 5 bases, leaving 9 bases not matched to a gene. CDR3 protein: CASSYSEDRVSNEQYF. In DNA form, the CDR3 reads TGTGCCAGCAGTTACTCCGAGGACAGGGTTTCTAACGAGCAGTACTTC.

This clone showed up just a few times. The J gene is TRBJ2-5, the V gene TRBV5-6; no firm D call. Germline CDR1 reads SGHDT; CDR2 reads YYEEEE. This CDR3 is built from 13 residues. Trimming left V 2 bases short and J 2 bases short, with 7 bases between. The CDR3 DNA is TGTGCCAGCAGCTTTATAGAGCAAGAGACCCAGTACTTC. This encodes CASSFIEQETQYF.

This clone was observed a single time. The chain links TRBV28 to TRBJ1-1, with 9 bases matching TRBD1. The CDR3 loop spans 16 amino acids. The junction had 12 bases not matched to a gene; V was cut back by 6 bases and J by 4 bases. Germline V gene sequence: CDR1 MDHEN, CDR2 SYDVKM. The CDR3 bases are TGTGCCAGCAGGACAACTCCGGGACAGGGAGGCACTGAAGCTTTCTTT. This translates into CASRTTPGQGGTEAFF. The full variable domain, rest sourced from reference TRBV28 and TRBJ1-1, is DVKVTQSSRYLVKRTGEKVFLECVQDMDHENMFWYRQDPGLGLRLIYFSYDVKMKEKGDIPEGYSVSREKKERFSLILESASTNQTSMYLCASRTTPGQGGTEAFFGQGTRLTVV.

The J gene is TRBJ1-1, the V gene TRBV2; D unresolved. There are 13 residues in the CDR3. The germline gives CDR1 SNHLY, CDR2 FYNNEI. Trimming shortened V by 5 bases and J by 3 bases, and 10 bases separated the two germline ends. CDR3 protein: CASSKQLDTEAFF. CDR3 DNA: TGTGCCAGCAGTAAACAGCTAGACACTGAAGCTTTCTTT.

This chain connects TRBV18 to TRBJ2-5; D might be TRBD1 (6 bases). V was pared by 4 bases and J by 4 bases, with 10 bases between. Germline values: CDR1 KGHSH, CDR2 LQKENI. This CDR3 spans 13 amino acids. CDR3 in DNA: TGTGCCAGCTCACGGGGGCTATTAGAGACCCAGTACTTC. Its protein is CASSRGLLETQYF.

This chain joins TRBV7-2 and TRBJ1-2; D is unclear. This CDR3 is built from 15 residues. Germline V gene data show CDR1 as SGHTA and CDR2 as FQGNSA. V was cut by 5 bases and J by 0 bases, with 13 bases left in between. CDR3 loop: CASSPWEGTNYGYTF. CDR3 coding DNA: TGTGCCAGCAGCCCCTGGGAGGGTACTAACTATGGCTACACCTTC.

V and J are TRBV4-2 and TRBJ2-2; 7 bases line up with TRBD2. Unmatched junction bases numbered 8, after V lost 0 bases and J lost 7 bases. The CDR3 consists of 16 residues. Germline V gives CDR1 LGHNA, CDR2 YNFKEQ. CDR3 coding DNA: TGTGCCAGCAGCCAAGATTTCGAGCGGGGTGGCGGGGAGCTGTTTTTT. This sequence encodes CASSQDFERGGGELFF.

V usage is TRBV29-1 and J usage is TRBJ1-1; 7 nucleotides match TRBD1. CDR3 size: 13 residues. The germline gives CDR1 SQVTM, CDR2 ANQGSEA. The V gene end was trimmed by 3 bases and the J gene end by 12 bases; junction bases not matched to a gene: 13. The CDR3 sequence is CSVDGDSLPKTFF. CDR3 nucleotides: TGCAGCGTTGACGGGGACAGTCTTCCGAAAACTTTCTTT.

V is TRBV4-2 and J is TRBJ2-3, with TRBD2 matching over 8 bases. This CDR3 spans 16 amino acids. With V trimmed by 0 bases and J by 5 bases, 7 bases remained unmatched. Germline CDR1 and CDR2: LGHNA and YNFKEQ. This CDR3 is CASSQDLQRGRDTQYF. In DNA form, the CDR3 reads TGTGCCAGCAGCCAAGATTTACAGCGGGGGCGAGATACGCAGTATTTT.

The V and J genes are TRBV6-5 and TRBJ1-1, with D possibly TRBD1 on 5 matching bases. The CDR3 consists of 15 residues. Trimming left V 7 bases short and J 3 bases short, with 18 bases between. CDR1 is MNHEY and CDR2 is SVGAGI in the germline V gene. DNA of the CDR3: TGTGCCAGCACCCCCCCAGGCGGGGGTGACACTGAAGCTTTCTTT. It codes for CASTPPGGGDTEAFF.

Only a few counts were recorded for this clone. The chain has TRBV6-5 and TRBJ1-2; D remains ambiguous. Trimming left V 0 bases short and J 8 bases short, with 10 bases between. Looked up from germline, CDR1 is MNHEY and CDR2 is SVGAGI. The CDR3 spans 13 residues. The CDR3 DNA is TGTGCCAGCAGTTACTCTCGAGGGCGGGGCTACACCTTC. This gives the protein CASSYSRGRGYTF.

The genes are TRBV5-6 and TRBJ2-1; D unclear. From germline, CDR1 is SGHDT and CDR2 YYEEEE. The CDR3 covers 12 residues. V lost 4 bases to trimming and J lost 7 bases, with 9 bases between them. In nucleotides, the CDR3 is TGTGCCAGCAGCCGAATTGTAAATGAGCAGTTCTTC. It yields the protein CASSRIVNEQFF.

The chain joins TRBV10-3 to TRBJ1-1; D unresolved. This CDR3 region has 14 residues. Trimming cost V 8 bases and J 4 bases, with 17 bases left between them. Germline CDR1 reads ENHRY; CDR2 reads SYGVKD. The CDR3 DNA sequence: TGTGCCATCCGTCTCATCGGCTCGAGCACTGAAGCTTTCTTT. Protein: CAIRLIGSSTEAFF.

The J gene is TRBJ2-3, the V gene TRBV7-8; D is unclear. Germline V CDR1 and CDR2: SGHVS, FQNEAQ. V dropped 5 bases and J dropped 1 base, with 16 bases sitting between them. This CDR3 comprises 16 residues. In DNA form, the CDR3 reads TGTGCCAGCAGCCCCTATCAACTCCGGGGCACAGATACGCAGTATTTT. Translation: CASSPYQLRGTDTQYF.

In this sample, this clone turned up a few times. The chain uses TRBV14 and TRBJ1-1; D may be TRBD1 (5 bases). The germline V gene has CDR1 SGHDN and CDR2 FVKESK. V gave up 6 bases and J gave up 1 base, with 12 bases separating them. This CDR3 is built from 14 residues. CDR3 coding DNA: TGTGCCAGCAGAAATAGGGGCCAGAACACTGAAGCTTTCTTT. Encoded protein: CASRNRGQNTEAFF.

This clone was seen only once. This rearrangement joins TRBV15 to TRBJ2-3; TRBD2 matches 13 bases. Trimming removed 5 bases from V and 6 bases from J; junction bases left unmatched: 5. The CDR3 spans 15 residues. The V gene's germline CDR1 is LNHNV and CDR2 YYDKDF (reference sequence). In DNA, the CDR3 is TGTGCCACCAGCCGGGGGACTAGCGGGATTGATACGCAGTATTTT. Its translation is CATSRGTSGIDTQYF.

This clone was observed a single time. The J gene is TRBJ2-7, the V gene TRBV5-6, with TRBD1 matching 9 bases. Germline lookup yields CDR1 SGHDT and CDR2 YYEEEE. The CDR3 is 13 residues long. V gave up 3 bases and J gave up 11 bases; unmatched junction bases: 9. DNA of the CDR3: TGTGCCAGCAGCTCGGGACAGGGCCCGCTAAAGTACTTC. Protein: CASSSGQGPLKYF.

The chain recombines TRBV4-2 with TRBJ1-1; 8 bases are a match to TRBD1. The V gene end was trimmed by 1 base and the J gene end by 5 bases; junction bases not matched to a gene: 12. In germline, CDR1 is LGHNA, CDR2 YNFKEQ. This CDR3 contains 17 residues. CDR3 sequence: CASSQVLAPRTGTEAFF. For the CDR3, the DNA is TGTGCCAGCAGCCAAGTTTTGGCCCCAAGGACAGGGACTGAAGCTTTCTTT.

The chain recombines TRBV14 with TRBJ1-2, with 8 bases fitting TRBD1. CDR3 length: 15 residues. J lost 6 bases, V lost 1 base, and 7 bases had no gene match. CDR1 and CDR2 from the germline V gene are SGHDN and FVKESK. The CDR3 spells CASSQVGRGQHGYTF. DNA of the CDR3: TGTGCCAGCAGCCAAGTAGGCAGGGGGCAACATGGCTACACCTTC.

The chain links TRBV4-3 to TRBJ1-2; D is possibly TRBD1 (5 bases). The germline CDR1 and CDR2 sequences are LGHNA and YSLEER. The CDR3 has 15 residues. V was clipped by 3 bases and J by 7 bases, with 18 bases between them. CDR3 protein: CASSHLGGGAFGYTF. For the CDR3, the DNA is TGCGCCAGCAGCCACCTAGGTGGGGGAGCCTTTGGCTACACCTTC.

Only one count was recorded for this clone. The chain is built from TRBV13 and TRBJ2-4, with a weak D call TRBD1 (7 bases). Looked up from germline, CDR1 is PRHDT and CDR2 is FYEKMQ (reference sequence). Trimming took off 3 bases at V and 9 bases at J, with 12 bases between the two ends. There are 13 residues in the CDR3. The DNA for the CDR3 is TGTGCCAGCAGCTTCACAGGGGAGGTCATTCAGTACTTC. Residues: CASSFTGEVIQYF. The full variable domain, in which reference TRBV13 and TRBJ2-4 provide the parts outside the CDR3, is AAGVIQSPRHLIKEKRETATLKCYPIPRHDTVYWYQQGPGQDPQFLISFYEKMQSDKGSIPDRFSAQQFSDYHSELNMSSLELGDSALYFCASSFTGEVIQYFGAGTRLSVL.

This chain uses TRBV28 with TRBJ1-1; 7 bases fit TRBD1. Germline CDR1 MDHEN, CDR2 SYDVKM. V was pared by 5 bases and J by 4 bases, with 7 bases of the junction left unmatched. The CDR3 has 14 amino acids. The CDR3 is CASSRSGGSTEAFF. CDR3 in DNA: TGTGCCAGCAGTCGATCAGGGGGAAGCACTGAAGCTTTCTTT.

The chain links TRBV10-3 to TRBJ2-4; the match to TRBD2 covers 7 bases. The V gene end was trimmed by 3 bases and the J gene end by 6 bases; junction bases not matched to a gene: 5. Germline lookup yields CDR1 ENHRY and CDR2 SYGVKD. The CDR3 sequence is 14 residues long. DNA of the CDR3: TGTGCCATCAGTGAAAGGGGCGGGGGAAACATTCAGTACTTC. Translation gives CAISERGGGNIQYF.

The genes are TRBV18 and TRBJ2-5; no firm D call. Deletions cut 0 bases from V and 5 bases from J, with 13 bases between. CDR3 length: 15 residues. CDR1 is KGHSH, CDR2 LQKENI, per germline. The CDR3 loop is CASSPPRPRWETQYF. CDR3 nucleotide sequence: TGTGCCAGCTCACCACCTCGGCCCCGATGGGAGACCCAGTACTTC.

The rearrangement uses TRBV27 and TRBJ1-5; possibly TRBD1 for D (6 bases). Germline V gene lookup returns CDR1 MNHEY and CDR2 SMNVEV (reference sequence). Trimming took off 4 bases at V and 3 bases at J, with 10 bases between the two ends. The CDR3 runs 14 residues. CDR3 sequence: CASSWGGSNQPQHF. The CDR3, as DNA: TGTGCCAGCAGTTGGGGGGGCTCCAATCAGCCCCAGCATTTT.

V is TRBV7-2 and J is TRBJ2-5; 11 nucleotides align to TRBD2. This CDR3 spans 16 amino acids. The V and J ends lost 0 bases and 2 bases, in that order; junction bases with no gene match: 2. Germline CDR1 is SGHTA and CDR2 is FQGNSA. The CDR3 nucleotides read TGTGCCAGCAGCTTAGCCGGGACTAGCGGACAAGAGACCCAGTACTTC. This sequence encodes CASSLAGTSGQETQYF.